This record concerns one TCR beta chain sequence. Its specificity is not known. The data were taken from a study of CXCR3-negative and CXCR3-positive naive CD8 T cells. Study-wide findings and caveats: Hydrophobicity of TRB CDR3s was greater in CXCR3-positive naive cells than in CXCR3-negative naive cells. Both of the naive subsets showed about the same high diversity, but memory CD8+ cells had much less.

CDR1 is DFQATT, CDR2 SNEGSKA, per germline (reference sequence). The length of the CDR3 is 15 residues. The authors made the TRB cDNA libraries by 5' RACE using UMI labels. TCRdb reprocessed the 5' RACE reads, with one entry per CDR3 protein and no DNA. The repertoire table contains about 89,000 distinct CDR3 sequences. The chain employs TRBV20-1 and TRBJ2-1. The sample consisted of naive CXCR3+ CD8+ T cells from blood. The subset is: CD45RO-CCR7+CD27+CD95- naive CD8+ T cells expressing CXCR3 (TNR3+). The sequence came from a human donor in good health. Some clones in this sample may be carry-over from other donors' samples. CDR3 amino acids: CSARLTSGSYNEQFF.